This TCR beta chain stems from a study of T cell clones after liver transplantation. In the study overall: Immunosuppression withdrawal was tried within 2 years after liver transplantation in this trial. Three of the eight recipients were HCV-positive; the rest had non-autoimmune, non-viral transplant indications.

Sequencing was performed with immunoSEQ multiplex PCR; in TCRdb, only in-frame clones are kept and a portion is missing. The table lists 60,000 or so clones, 70% to 80% of them singletons. CDR3 length equals 14 residues. Trimming cost V 4 bases and J 8 bases; bases outside gene matches: 4. Germline values: CDR1 SGHTA, CDR2 FQGTGA. The genes are TRBV7-3 and TRBJ1-6; 8 bases map to TRBD1. The clonotype originates from a human donor who received a liver transplant. Sequenced here: CD4+ T cells from blood, sampled before liver transplant. The CDR3: CASSSTGGHSPLHF. The CDR3 nucleotides are TGTGCCAGCAGCTCTACAGGGGGACATTCACCCCTCCACTTT.